This TCR beta chain emerged from a study of neoadjuvant anti-PD-1 for oral cavity cancer. Method: immunoSEQ multiplex PCR; TCRdb's copy keeps in-frame clones and lacks some. The data hold some 70,000 clones, with roughly 84% observed a single time. Time point meaning: after neoadjuvant nivolumab, at surgical resection. Germline CDR1 reads LNHDA; CDR2 reads SQIVND (reference sequence). CDR3 size: 15 residues. Losses at the gene ends were 2 bases for V and 7 bases for J; bases not matched to a gene: 5. The sample was PBMCs, taken after nivolumab (anti-PD-1) treatment. The sequence derives from a person between 40 and 79 years old with oral cavity squamous cell carcinoma. The rearrangement joins TRBV19 to TRBJ1-2; 12 bases fit TRBD1. The CDR3 sequence: CASSILGQGAFGYTF. CDR3 in DNA: TGTGCCAGTAGTATACTGGGACAGGGGGCATTTGGCTACACCTTC. Full variable domain (outside the CDR3, taken from reference TRBV19 and TRBJ1-2): DGGITQSPKYLFRKEGQNVTLSCEQNLNHDAMYWYRQDPGQGLRLIYYSQIVNDFQKGDIAEGYSVSREKKESFPLTVTSAQKNPTAFYLCASSILGQGAFGYTFGSGTRLTVV.